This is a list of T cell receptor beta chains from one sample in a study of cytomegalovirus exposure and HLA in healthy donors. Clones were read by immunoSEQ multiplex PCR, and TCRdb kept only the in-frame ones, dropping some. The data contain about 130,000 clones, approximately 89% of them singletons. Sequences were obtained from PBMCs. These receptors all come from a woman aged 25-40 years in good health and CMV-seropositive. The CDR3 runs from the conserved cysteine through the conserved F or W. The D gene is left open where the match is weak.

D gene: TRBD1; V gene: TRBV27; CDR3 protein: CASSRQGPREKLFF
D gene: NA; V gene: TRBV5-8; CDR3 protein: CASSFSPYNEQFF
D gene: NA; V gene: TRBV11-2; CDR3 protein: CASSPSAGPGSYEQYF
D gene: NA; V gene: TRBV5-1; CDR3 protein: CASSLESGSEAFF
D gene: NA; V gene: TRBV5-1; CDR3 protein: CASSSGTPTEQYF
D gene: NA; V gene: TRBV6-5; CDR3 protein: CASSITGISYEQYF
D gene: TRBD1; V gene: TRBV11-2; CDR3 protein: CASSFGQGKYEQYF
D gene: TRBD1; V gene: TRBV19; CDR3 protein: CASSLTGGLANYGYTF
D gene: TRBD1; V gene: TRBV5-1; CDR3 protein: CASSLTGDGGYTF
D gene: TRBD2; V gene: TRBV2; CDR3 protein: CASSERPGLAGEQETQYF
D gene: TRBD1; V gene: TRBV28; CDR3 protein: CASSLQTGGTEAFF
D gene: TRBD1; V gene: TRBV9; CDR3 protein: CASSVSGTGAQGYTF
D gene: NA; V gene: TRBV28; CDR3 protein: CASRGGAYGYTF
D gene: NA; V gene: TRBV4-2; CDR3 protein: CASSQERGSTDTQYF
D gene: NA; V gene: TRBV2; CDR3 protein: CASSSLRTALYGYTF
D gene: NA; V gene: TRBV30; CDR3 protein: CAWTSFGESSGNTIYF